The 29 T cell receptor beta chains below all came from one sample that was sequenced in a study of identifying expanded T cells in peripheral blood. Produced via immunoSEQ multiplex PCR; TCRdb's table is partial and in-frame only. The sample gives over 90,000 clones, about 91% of which show up once; around 14% is in the top ten. The sequencing sample was made of blood. The source of these receptors is a person aged 18 to 75 in good health.

V gene TRBV11-2 combines with J gene TRBJ1-6, with 7 bases aligning to TRBD1. Losses at the gene ends were 5 bases for V and 6 bases for J; bases not matched to a gene: 7. This CDR3 comprises 15 residues. In germline, CDR1 is SGHAT, CDR2 FQNNGV. The CDR3 DNA is TGTGCCAGCAGCGTCCGACAGGGCCTTAATTCACCCCTCCACTTT. It encodes CASSVRQGLNSPLHF.

V usage is TRBV5-5 and J usage is TRBJ1-2; possible D gene TRBD1, 5 bases. The CDR3 is made up of 12 amino acids. Trimming took off 4 bases at V and 6 bases at J, with 10 bases between the two ends. The germline gives CDR1 SGHKS, CDR2 YYEKEE (reference sequence). The CDR3 region has the DNA TGTGCCAGCAGCCCGCTCAGGGATGGCTACACCTTC. Translating it yields CASSPLRDGYTF.

The chain is built from TRBV5-3 and TRBJ2-7; perhaps TRBD1 as D (5 bases). TRBV5-3 is noted as an ORF with a role that remains uncertain. Trimming stripped 3 bases from V and 7 bases from J, with 8 bases between. The CDR3 is 11 residues long. The DNA of the CDR3 is TGTGCCAGAAGCTCTCACAGGGAGCAGTACTTC. As protein: CARSSHREQYF.

The chain couples TRBV19 to TRBJ2-7; D is possibly TRBD1 (6 bases). V was trimmed by 1 base and J by 2 bases, leaving 12 bases between them. The CDR3 spans 15 residues. Germline CDR1 is LNHDA and CDR2 is SQIVND (reference sequence). The CDR3 DNA reads TGTGCCAGTAGTATAGTCGGGACAAGGGCCTACGAGCAGTACTTC. Translation gives CASSIVGTRAYEQYF.

The rearrangement uses TRBV7-7 and TRBJ2-1; the match to TRBD2 covers 7 bases. CDR1 and CDR2 from the germline V gene are SSHAT and FNYEAQ (reference sequence). V gave up 5 bases and J gave up 13 bases; unmatched junction bases: 11. This CDR3 contains 13 residues. In nucleotides, the CDR3 is TGTGCCAGCAGCAGAGAAGCGGGACTGCAACAGTTCTTC. It codes for CASSREAGLQQFF.

The rearrangement links TRBV29-1 to TRBJ1-2; D not resolved. V gave up 3 bases and J gave up 2 bases, with 7 bases separating them. In germline, CDR1 is SQVTM, CDR2 ANQGSEA. The CDR3 length is 12 residues. DNA for the CDR3: TGCAGCGTTGACGAGGTGAACTATGGCTACACCTTC. It is translated as CSVDEVNYGYTF.

In this sample, this clone turned up once. V and J are TRBV4-3 and TRBJ2-3; TRBD2 matches 7 bases. The germline V gene has CDR1 LGHNA and CDR2 YSLEER. V lost 0 bases to trimming and J lost 10 bases; unmatched junction nucleotides: 13. CDR3 length: 16 amino acids. This chain's CDR3 is CASSQEAGRSGWAQYF. CDR3 in DNA: TGCGCCAGCAGCCAAGAGGCGGGGCGTAGCGGGTGGGCGCAGTATTTT.

This chain uses TRBV6-5 with TRBJ1-1, with TRBD1 matching over 9 bases. CDR1 and CDR2 (germline): MNHEY, SVGAGI. The CDR3 consists of 15 residues. V shed 2 bases, J shed 2 bases, and the junction held 3 bases outside the gene matches. The DNA for the CDR3 is TGTGCCAGCAGTTACCCTACAGGGGGCAACACTGAAGCTTTCTTT. It yields the protein CASSYPTGGNTEAFF.

The chain employs TRBV19 and TRBJ1-3; D perhaps matches TRBD1 (5 bases). The length of the CDR3 is 17 residues. Germline values: CDR1 LNHDA, CDR2 SQIVND (reference sequence). V gave up 5 bases and J gave up 0 bases, with 17 bases separating them. CDR3 loop: CASSPGTAVLSGNTIYF. The CDR3, as DNA: TGTGCCAGTAGTCCCGGGACTGCGGTCCTCTCTGGAAACACCATATATTTT.

This sequence joins TRBV28 and TRBJ2-1; tentative D call: TRBD2 (6 bases). Looked up from germline, CDR1 is MDHEN and CDR2 is SYDVKM. Trimming took 7 bases from V and 9 from J, leaving 19 bases between them. This CDR3 is 14 amino acids long. CDR3 sequence reads: CASKIGGARGEQFF. DNA of the CDR3: TGTGCCAGCAAAATAGGCGGGGCCAGAGGTGAGCAGTTCTTC.

This chain joins TRBV7-2 and TRBJ2-1, with no clear D. Between the trimmed V and J ends, which lost 1 base and 7 bases, there was a span of 11 bases. CDR1 SGHTA and CDR2 FQGNSA come from the germline V gene. The CDR3 length is 14 residues. The CDR3 nucleotides are TGTGCCAGCAGCTTAGATCGTCCGGGTAATGAGCAGTTCTTC. It specifies CASSLDRPGNEQFF.

The chain carries TRBV18 and TRBJ2-3, with 11 bases lining up with TRBD2. With 6 bases clipped from V and 2 bases from J, the junction kept 7 bases outside the gene matches. CDR1 KGHSH and CDR2 LQKENI come from the germline V gene. The CDR3 consists of 16 residues. The CDR3: CASSSVAGGATDTQYF. The CDR3 DNA sequence: TGTGCCAGCTCTTCTGTAGCGGGAGGGGCCACAGATACGCAGTATTTT.

This clone turned up a few times. The chain employs TRBV28 and TRBJ1-3; D not resolved. CDR1 is MDHEN and CDR2 is SYDVKM in the germline V gene. Trimming removed 5 bases at V and 4 bases at J, with 12 bases between. The CDR3 has 14 amino acids. The CDR3 loop reads CASSTLEPGNTIYF. The DNA for the CDR3 is TGTGCCAGCAGTACTCTCGAACCGGGAAACACCATATATTTT.

The rearrangement joins TRBV19 to TRBJ1-2, with a tentative D call TRBD1 (5 bases). Trimming took off 5 bases at V and 4 bases at J, with 17 bases between the two ends. The CDR3 length is 15 residues. From germline, CDR1 is LNHDA and CDR2 SQIVND (reference sequence). For the CDR3, the DNA is TGTGCCAGTAGTCGTCCCCGGCAAGGGGTCTATGGCTACACCTTC. It is translated as CASSRPRQGVYGYTF.

The rearrangement links TRBV28 to TRBJ1-4, with D hard to call. The V and J ends lost 8 bases and 0 bases respectively, with 7 bases between them. This CDR3 contains 13 residues. In germline, CDR1 is MDHEN, CDR2 SYDVKM. The CDR3: CASLETTNEKLFF. The CDR3 DNA reads as TGTGCCAGCCTCGAGACAACTAATGAAAAACTGTTTTTT.

The chain employs TRBV5-4 and TRBJ2-3; 7 bases match TRBD1. The CDR3 has 15 amino acids. CDR1 SGHNT and CDR2 YYREEE come from the germline V gene (reference sequence). V was clipped by 0 bases and J by 4 bases; unmatched bases: 5. The CDR3 region is CASSLGPGTADTQYF. Here the CDR3 DNA reads TGTGCCAGCAGCTTGGGGCCAGGGACAGCAGATACGCAGTATTTT.

The chain is built from TRBV19 and TRBJ2-7, with TRBD2 as a possible D gene (5 bases). V dropped 3 bases and J dropped 5 bases, with 8 bases sitting between them. CDR3 length: 12 residues. The germline V gene has CDR1 LNHDA and CDR2 SQIVND (reference sequence). The CDR3 is CASSIWGDEQYF. CDR3 in DNA: TGTGCCAGTAGTATCTGGGGAGACGAGCAGTACTTC.

This chain joins TRBV25-1 and TRBJ1-5; 7 nucleotides align to TRBD1. Germline values: CDR1 MGHDK, CDR2 SYGVNS. This CDR3 region has 17 residues. V was pared by 10 bases and J by 7 bases, with 22 bases of the junction left unmatched. The CDR3 sequence is CAKKSGTEQLKGQPQHF. CDR3 nucleotides: TGTGCCAAAAAGTCCGGGACAGAGCAACTAAAGGGCCAGCCCCAGCATTTT.

The rearrangement uses TRBV2 and TRBJ2-7; tentative D call: TRBD1 (5 bases). The CDR3 is made up of 15 amino acids. V was clipped by 5 bases and J by 3 bases, with 17 bases between them. The germline gives CDR1 SNHLY, CDR2 FYNNEI. The CDR3 loop is CASSPWGALYYEQYF. CDR3 DNA sequence: TGTGCCAGCAGTCCATGGGGCGCCCTTTACTACGAGCAGTACTTC.

This rearrangement joins TRBV6-5 to TRBJ2-6; maybe TRBD2 (6 bases). CDR3 length: 15 amino acids. Germline V gene lookup returns CDR1 MNHEY and CDR2 SVGAGI. V was cut by 5 bases and J by 4 bases, with 12 bases left in between. The CDR3 DNA sequence: TGTGCCAGCAGTCCGGAGGGGAACGGGGCCAACGTCCTGACTTTC. It translates to CASSPEGNGANVLTF.

This clone is a singleton in its sample. This chain joins TRBV2 and TRBJ2-7, with 15 bases aligning to TRBD2. Per the germline V gene, CDR1 is SNHLY and CDR2 is FYNNEI. V lost 5 bases and J lost 4; bases outside the gene matches: 6. The length of the CDR3 is 16 residues. The CDR3 protein is CASSSGLAGGRYEQYF. The CDR3 DNA follows: TGTGCCAGCAGTTCAGGACTAGCGGGGGGGCGGTACGAGCAGTACTTC.

V is TRBV9 and J is TRBJ1-1, with no clear D. CDR1 and CDR2 (germline): SGDLS, YYNGEE. V lost 4 bases to trimming and J lost 0 bases, with 13 bases between them. This CDR3 region has 15 residues. CDR3 sequence reads: CASSTTVIMNTEAFF. The CDR3 DNA sequence: TGTGCCAGCAGCACAACGGTCATCATGAACACTGAAGCTTTCTTT.

The genes are TRBV5-6 and TRBJ2-3; 7 bases agree with TRBD2. The CDR3 is made up of 14 amino acids. CDR1 is SGHDT and CDR2 is YYEEEE in the germline V gene. After removal of 4 bases from V and 6 bases from J, the junction contained 8 bases not matched to a gene. The CDR3 protein is CASSAAGLRDTQYF. In DNA, the CDR3 is TGTGCCAGCAGCGCAGCGGGGTTGCGGGATACGCAGTATTTT.

The CDR3 bases are TGTGCCAGCAGCGTAGGGCGGGGGACAGGGACTGAAAAACTGTTTTTT. Translating gives CASSVGRGTGTEKLFF. V and J are TRBV9 and TRBJ1-4, with 9 nucleotides matching TRBD1. Losses at the gene ends were 0 bases for V and 7 bases for J; bases not matched to a gene: 7. The germline V gene encodes CDR1 SGDLS and CDR2 YYNGEE. There are 16 residues in the CDR3.

The V call is TRBV6-5, the J call TRBJ2-1, with 13 bases matching TRBD2. The V gene end was trimmed by 6 bases and the J gene end by 2 bases; junction bases not matched to a gene: 1. The CDR3 is 15 amino acids. Germline V gives CDR1 MNHEY, CDR2 SVGAGI. CDR3 sequence: CASRTSGGAYNEQFF. The CDR3 bases are TGTGCCAGCAGAACTAGCGGGGGGGCCTACAATGAGCAGTTCTTC.

The rearrangement uses TRBV7-3 and TRBJ2-1; TRBD1 or TRBD2 may be the D gene (5 bases each). V dropped 1 base and J dropped 4 bases, with 14 bases sitting between them. Per germline, CDR1 SGHTA and CDR2 FQGTGA. The CDR3 consists of 16 residues. The CDR3 spells CASSLKGWESYNEQFF. For the CDR3, the DNA is TGTGCCAGCAGCTTAAAGGGGTGGGAGAGTTACAATGAGCAGTTCTTC.

This clone was seen a handful of times. The chain uses TRBV25-1 and TRBJ2-2; a weak D match, TRBD1 (5 bases). Germline CDR1 is MGHDK and CDR2 is SYGVNS. This CDR3 contains 17 residues. Trimming cost V 2 bases and J 1 base, with 14 bases left between them. CDR3 amino acids: CASSETLGQGNTGELFF. CDR3 in DNA: TGTGCCAGCAGTGAAACTTTAGGGCAGGGGAACACCGGGGAGCTGTTTTTT.

The gene calls are TRBV10-3 and TRBJ2-7, with 7 positions matching TRBD1. Trimming took 3 bases from V and 3 from J; bases not matched to a gene: 2. Germline CDR1 and CDR2: ENHRY and SYGVKD. The CDR3 is made up of 13 amino acids. In DNA, the CDR3 is TGTGCCATCAGTGAAACAGGGGTCTACGAGCAGTACTTC. Translated, it gives CAISETGVYEQYF.

This clone was observed a single time. The chain has TRBV19 and TRBJ2-5; TRBD2 is a possible D gene (5 bases). Per germline, CDR1 LNHDA and CDR2 SQIVND (reference sequence). V shed 6 bases and J shed 2 bases, with 16 bases lying between them. The CDR3 is made up of 15 amino acids. CDR3 in amino acids: CASRGFLGEQETQYF. DNA for the CDR3: TGTGCCAGTAGGGGATTTCTCGGGGAGCAAGAGACCCAGTACTTC.